This entry describes one TCR beta chain. The data belong to a study of blood T cell repertoires in COVID-19. Study details: Donors in the United States, Italy and Spain gave samples during acute or convalescent COVID-19. From T cells, B-cell-depleted T cells, or PBMCs came the material, which was cDNA or gDNA.

The V gene lost 0 bases and the J gene lost 0 bases, with 13 bases spanning the gap. Germline CDR1 and CDR2: SGHRS and YFSETQ. The CDR3 is 18 residues long. In the authors' methods: Estimates of nucleated cell counts were drawn from the amplification of reference gene primers. Some clones are missing from TCRdb's copy, which holds only in-frame ones; the method was immunoSEQ multiplex PCR. V and J calls and clone size are copied from that table; D and trimming were computed from the DNA. The data show a few hundred thousand clones, about 68% seen once. The sequence came from a woman of 80 years or more with acute or convalescent COVID-19. The sample was peripheral blood. V and J are TRBV5-1 and TRBJ1-6; D perhaps matches TRBD1 (6 bases). CDR3 sequence: CASSLVGTRSSYNSPLHF. Here the CDR3 DNA reads TGCGCCAGCAGCTTGGTAGGGACAAGGAGCTCCTATAATTCACCCCTCCACTTT. The entire variable domain, with the rest obtained from reference TRBV5-1 and TRBJ1-6, is as follows: KAGVTQTPRYLIKTRGQQVTLSCSPISGHRSVSWYQQTPGQGLQFLFEYFSETQRNKGNFPGRFSGRQFSNSRSEMNVSTLELGDSALYLCASSLVGTRSSYNSPLHFGNGTRLTVT.